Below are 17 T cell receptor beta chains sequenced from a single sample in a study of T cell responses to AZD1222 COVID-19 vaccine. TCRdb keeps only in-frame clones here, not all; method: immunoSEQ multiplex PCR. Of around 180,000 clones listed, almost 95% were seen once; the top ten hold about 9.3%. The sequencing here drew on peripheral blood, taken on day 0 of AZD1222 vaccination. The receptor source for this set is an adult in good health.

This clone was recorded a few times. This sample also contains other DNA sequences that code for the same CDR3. The chain's CDR3 is CASSLGTNEQFF. The CDR3 bases are TGTGCCAGCAGCTTAGGGACTAATGAGCAGTTCTTC. The chain recombines TRBV7-8 with TRBJ2-1, with D possibly matching TRBD2 (5 bases). V was pared by 1 base and J by 7 bases, with 5 bases between. Germline-derived CDR1 and CDR2 are SGHVS and FQNEAQ. The CDR3 has 12 amino acids.

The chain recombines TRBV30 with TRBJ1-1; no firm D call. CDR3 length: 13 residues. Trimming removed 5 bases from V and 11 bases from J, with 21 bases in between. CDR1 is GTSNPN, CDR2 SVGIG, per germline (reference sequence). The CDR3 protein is CAWCDSSGLSAFF. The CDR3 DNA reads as TGTGCCTGGTGTGATTCGTCGGGGTTGTCGGCTTTCTTT.

The CDR3 nucleotides are TGTGCCAGCAGCCTCGTCACAGGGGGCCATGGCTACACCTTC. It yields the protein CASSLVTGGHGYTF. This chain uses TRBV9 with TRBJ1-2; 9 bases line up with TRBD1. CDR3 length: 14 amino acids. Losses at the gene ends were 4 bases for V and 6 bases for J; bases not matched to a gene: 7. Germline lookup yields CDR1 SGDLS and CDR2 YYNGEE. The full variable domain, in which reference TRBV9 and TRBJ1-2 provide the parts outside the CDR3, is DSGVTQTPKHLITATGQRVTLRCSPRSGDLSVYWYQQSLDQGLQFLIQYYNGEERAKGNILERFSAQQFPDLHSELNLSSLELGDSALYFCASSLVTGGHGYTFGSGTRLTVV.

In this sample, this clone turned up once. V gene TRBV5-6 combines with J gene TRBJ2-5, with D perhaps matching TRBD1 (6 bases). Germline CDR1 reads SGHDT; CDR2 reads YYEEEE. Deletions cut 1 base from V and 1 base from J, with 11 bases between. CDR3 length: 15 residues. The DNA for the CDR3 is TGTGCCAGCAGCTTGCCCCGACAGGTCCAAGAGACCCAGTACTTC. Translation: CASSLPRQVQETQYF.

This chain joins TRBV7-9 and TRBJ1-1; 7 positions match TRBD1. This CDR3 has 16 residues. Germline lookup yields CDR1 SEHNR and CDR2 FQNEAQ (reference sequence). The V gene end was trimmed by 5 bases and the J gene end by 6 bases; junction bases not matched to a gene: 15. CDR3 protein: CASSPWTGIIGPEAFF. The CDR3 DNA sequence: TGTGCCAGCAGCCCGTGGACAGGAATAATAGGGCCTGAAGCTTTCTTT.

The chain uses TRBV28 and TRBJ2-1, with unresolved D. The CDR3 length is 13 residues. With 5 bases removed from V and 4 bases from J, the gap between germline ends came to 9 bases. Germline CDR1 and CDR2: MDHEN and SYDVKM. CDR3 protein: CASSQNPYNEQFF. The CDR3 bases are TGTGCCAGCAGTCAGAACCCTTACAATGAGCAGTTCTTC.

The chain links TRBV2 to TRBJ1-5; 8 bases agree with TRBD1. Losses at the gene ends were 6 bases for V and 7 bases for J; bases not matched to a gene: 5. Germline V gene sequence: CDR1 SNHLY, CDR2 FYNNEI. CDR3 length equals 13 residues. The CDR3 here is CASRNRGGQPQHF. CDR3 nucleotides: TGTGCCAGCAGGAACAGGGGGGGACAGCCCCAGCATTTT.

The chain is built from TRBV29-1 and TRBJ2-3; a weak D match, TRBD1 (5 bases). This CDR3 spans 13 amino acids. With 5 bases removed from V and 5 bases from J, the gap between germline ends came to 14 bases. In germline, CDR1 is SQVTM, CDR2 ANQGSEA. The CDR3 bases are TGCAGCGTTACGACAGACCTTCAAGATACGCAGTATTTT. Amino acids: CSVTTDLQDTQYF.

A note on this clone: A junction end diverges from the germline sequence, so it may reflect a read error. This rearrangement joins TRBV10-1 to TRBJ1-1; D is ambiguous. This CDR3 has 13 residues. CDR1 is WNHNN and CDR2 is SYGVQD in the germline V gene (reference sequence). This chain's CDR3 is CASSEVKNSEAFF. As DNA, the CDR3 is TGCGCCAGCAGTGAGGTTAAGAACAGTGAAGCTTTCTTT.

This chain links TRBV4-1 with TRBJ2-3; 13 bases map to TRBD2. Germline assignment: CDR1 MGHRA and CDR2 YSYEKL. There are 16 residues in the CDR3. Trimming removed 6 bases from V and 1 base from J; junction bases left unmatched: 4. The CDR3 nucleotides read TGCGCCAGCAGGGCCGGACTAGCGGGAGGCACAGATACGCAGTATTTT. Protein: CASRAGLAGGTDTQYF.

The chain's CDR3 is CASSLGQVYEQYF. CDR3 bases: TGTGCCAGCAGTTTAGGGCAGGTATACGAGCAGTACTTC. The chain couples TRBV12-3 or TRBV12-4 to TRBJ2-7; no reliable D call. The CDR3 spans 13 residues. V was clipped by 1 base and J by 4 bases, with 8 bases between them.

The chain's CDR3 is CAWSYGRTYEQYF. Here the CDR3 DNA reads TGTGCCTGGAGTTACGGACGGACCTACGAGCAGTACTTC. This rearrangement joins TRBV30 to TRBJ2-7, with D uncertain. CDR1 GTSNPN and CDR2 SVGIG come from the germline V gene (reference sequence). The ends were cut back, 2 bases at V and 2 bases at J, with 10 bases in the middle. This CDR3 is 13 amino acids long.

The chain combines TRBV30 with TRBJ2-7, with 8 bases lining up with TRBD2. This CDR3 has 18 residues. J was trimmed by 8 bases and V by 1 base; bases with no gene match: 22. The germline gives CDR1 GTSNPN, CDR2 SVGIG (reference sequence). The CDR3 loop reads CAWSGHLAGTLSPPQQYF. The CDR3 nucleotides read TGTGCCTGGAGTGGCCATCTAGCGGGCACGCTCTCCCCCCCACAGCAGTACTTC.

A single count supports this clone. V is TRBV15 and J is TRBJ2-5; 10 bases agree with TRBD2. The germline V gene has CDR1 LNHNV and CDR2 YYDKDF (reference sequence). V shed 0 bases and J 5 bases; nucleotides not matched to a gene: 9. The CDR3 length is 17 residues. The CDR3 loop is CATSRDPLAGVRETQYF. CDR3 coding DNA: TGTGCCACCAGCAGAGATCCCCTAGCGGGAGTGAGGGAGACCCAGTACTTC. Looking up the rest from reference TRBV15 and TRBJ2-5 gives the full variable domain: DAMVIQNPRYQVTQFGKPVTLSCSQTLNHNVMYWYQQKSSQAPKLLFHYYDKDFNNEADTPDNFQSRRPNTSFCFLDIRSPGLGDTAMYLCATSRDPLAGVRETQYFGPGTRLLVL.

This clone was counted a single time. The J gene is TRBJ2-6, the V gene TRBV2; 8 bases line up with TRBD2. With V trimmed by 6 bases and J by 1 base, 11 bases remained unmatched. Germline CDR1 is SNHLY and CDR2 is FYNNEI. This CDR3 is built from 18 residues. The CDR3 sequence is CASRPSGGERSGANVLTF. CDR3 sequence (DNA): TGTGCCAGCAGACCTTCGGGAGGGGAGAGGTCTGGGGCCAACGTCCTGACTTTC. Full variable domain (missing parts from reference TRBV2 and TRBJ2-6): EPEVTQTPSHQVTQMGQEVILRCVPISNHLYFYWYRQILGQKVEFLVSFYNNEISEKSEIFDDQFSVERPDGSNFTLKIRSTKLEDSAMYFCASRPSGGERSGANVLTFGAGSRLTVL.

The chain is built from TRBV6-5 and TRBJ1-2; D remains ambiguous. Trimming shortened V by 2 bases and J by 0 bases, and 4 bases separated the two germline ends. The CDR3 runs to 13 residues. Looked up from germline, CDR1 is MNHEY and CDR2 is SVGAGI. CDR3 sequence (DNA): TGTGCCAGCAGTTACGGCACTAACTATGGCTACACCTTC. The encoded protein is CASSYGTNYGYTF.

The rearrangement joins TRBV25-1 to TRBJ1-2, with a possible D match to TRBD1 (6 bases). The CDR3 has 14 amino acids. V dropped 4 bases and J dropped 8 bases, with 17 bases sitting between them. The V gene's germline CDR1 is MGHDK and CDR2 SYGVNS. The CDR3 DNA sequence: TGTGCCAGCAGTGGCCCCGGCCAGGGGTACGGCTACACCTTC. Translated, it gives CASSGPGQGYGYTF.